This TCR beta chain was recorded in a study of T cells in Graves' hyperthyroidism and ophthalmopathy. Study-level results: In the blood, most expanded thyroid clonotypes above 0.001 appeared as well. Ophthalmopathy onset followed model prediction by a median roughly 6 months.

TCR beta CDR3 sequences were amplified from RNA transcripts. The study used the HTBI primer set for a first-round RT-PCR of the TCR CDR3. TCRdb redid the calling of the multiplex PCR reads with MiXCR, one entry per CDR3 protein. The data contain about 620,000 distinct CDR3 sequences, 16% of them singletons. Participants, patients aged 18 to 65, had newly diagnosed hyperthyroidism with a duration under 2 months. Clinical symptoms, serum thyroxine and TRAb, thyroid ultrasound and orbital computed tomography together formed the diagnostic basis. As for this clonotype: Its antigen is undetermined. At one of its ends the junction is not consistent with the germline gene, which may arise from a read error.

From germline, CDR1 is SEHNR and CDR2 FQNEAQ (reference sequence). The CDR3 extends over 15 amino acids. This TCR derives from a woman in her 30s with Graves' hyperthyroidism. The V call is TRBV7-9, the J call TRBJ2-1, with TRBD2 identical over 9 bases. What was sequenced was blood. The CDR3 DNA sequence: TGTGCCAGCAGCCCGGCCGCTAGCGGGGACAATGAGCAGCTCTTC. Residues: CASSPAASGDNEQLF. Together with reference TRBV7-9 and TRBJ2-1, the CDR3 gives the full variable domain: DTGVSQNPRHKITKRGQNVTFRCDPISEHNRLYWYRQTLGQGPEFLTYFQNEAQLEKSRLLSDRFSAERPKGSFSTLEIQRTEQGDSAMYLCASSPAASGDNEQLFGPGTRLTVL.